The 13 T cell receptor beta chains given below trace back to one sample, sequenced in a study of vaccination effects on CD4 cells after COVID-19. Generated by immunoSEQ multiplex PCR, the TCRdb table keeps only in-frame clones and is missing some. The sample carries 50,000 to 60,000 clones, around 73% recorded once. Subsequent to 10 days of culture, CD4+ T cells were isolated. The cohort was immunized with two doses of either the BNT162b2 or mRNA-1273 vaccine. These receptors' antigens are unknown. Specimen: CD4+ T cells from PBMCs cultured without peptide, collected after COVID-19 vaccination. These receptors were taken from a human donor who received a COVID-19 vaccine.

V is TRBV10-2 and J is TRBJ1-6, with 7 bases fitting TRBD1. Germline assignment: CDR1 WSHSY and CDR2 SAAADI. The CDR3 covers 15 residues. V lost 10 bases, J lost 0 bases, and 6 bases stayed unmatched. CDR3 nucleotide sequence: TGCGCCACACGACAGGGTTCCTCCTATAATTCACCCCTCCACTTT. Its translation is CATRQGSSYNSPLHF.

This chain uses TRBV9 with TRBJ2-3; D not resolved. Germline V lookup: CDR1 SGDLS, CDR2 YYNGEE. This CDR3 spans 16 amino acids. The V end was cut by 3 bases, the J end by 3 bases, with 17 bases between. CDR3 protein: CASSARSAPLTDTQYF. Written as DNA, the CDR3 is TGTGCCAGCAGCGCCCGCTCGGCCCCACTGACAGATACGCAGTATTTT.

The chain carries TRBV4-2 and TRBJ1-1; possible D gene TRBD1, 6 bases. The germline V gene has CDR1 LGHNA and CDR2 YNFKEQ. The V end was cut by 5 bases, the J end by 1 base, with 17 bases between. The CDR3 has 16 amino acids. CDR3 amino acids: CASSTRTDRGNTEAFF. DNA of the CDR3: TGTGCCAGCAGCACCAGGACAGATAGGGGGAACACTGAAGCTTTCTTT.

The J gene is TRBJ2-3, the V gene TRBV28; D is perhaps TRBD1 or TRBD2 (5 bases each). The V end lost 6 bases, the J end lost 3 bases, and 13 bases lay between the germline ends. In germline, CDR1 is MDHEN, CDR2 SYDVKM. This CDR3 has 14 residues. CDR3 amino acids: CASSPGDGTDTQYF. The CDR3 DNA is TGTGCCAGCAGCCCCGGGGACGGGACAGATACGCAGTATTTT.

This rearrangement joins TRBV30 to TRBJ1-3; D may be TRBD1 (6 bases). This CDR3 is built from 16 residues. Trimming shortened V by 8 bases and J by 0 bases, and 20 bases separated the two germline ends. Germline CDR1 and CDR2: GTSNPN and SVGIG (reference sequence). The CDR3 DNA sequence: TGTGCCCGTCGGACCTTCGGGGGGCCCTCTGGAAACACCATATATTTT. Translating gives CARRTFGGPSGNTIYF.

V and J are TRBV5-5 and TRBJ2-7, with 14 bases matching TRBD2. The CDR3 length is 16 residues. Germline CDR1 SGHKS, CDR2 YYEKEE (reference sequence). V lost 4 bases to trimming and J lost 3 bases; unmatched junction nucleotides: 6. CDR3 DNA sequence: TGTGCCAGCAGCACCACCGGGACTAGCGGGAGCTACGAGCAGTACTTC. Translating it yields CASSTTGTSGSYEQYF.

The DNA for the CDR3 is TGTGCCACCAGTAATGACAGGGGCACCTACGAGCAGTACTTC. The encoded protein is CATSNDRGTYEQYF. The rearrangement joins TRBV15 to TRBJ2-7; 8 positions agree with TRBD1. Germline CDR1 reads LNHNV; CDR2 reads YYDKDF (reference sequence). CDR3 length: 14 amino acids. With 6 bases clipped from V and 2 bases from J, the junction kept 6 bases outside the gene matches. The whole variable domain, remainder taken from reference TRBV15 and TRBJ2-7, is DAMVIQNPRYQVTQFGKPVTLSCSQTLNHNVMYWYQQKSSQAPKLLFHYYDKDFNNEADTPDNFQSRRPNTSFCFLDIRSPGLGDTAMYLCATSNDRGTYEQYFGPGTRLTVT.

The CDR3 sequence is CASSNRGRGELFF. In DNA, the CDR3 is TGTGCCAGCAGTAACAGGGGTCGCGGGGAGCTGTTTTTT. The chain links TRBV6-2 or TRBV6-3 to TRBJ2-2; TRBD1 agrees at 7 bases. The CDR3 consists of 13 residues. The germline V gene encodes CDR1 MNHEY and CDR2 SVGEGT. V dropped 5 bases and J dropped 7; count of bases not matched to a gene: 4.

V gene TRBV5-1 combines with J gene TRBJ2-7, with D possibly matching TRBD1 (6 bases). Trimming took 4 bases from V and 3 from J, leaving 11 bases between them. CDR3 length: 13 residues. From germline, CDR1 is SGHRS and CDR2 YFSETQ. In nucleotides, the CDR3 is TGCGCCAGCAGCATCGGGACAAGCTACGAGCAGTACTTC. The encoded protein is CASSIGTSYEQYF.

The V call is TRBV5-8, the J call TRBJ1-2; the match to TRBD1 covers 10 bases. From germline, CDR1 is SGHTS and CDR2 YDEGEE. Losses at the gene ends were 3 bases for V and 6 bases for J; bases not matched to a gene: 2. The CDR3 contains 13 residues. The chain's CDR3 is CASSSGTGDGYTF. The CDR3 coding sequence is TGTGCCAGCAGCTCCGGGACAGGGGATGGCTACACCTTC.

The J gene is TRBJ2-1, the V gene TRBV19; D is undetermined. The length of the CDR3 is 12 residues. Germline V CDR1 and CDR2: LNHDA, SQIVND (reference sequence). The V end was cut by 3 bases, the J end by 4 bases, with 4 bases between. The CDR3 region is CASSIKYNEQFF. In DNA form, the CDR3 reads TGTGCCAGTAGTATTAAATACAATGAGCAGTTCTTC.

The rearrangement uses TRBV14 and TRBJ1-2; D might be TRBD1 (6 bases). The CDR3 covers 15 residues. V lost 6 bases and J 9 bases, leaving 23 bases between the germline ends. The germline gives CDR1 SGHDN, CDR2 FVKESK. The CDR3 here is CASSPGDRPAGSYTF. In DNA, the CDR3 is TGTGCCAGCAGTCCAGGGGACCGCCCAGCTGGTAGCTACACCTTC.

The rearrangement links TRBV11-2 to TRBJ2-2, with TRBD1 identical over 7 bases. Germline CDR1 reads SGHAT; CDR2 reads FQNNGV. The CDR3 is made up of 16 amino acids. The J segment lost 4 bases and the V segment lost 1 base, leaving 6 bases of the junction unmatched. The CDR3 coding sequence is TGTGCCAGCAGCTTAGGTGGATACAGGGGCACCGGGGAGCTGTTTTTT. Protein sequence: CASSLGGYRGTGELFF. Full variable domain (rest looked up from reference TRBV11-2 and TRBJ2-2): EAGVAQSPRYKIIEKRQSVAFWCNPISGHATLYWYQQILGQGPKLLIQFQNNGVVDDSQLPKDRFSAERLKGVDSTLKIQPAKLEDSAVYLCASSLGGYRGTGELFFGEGSRLTVL.